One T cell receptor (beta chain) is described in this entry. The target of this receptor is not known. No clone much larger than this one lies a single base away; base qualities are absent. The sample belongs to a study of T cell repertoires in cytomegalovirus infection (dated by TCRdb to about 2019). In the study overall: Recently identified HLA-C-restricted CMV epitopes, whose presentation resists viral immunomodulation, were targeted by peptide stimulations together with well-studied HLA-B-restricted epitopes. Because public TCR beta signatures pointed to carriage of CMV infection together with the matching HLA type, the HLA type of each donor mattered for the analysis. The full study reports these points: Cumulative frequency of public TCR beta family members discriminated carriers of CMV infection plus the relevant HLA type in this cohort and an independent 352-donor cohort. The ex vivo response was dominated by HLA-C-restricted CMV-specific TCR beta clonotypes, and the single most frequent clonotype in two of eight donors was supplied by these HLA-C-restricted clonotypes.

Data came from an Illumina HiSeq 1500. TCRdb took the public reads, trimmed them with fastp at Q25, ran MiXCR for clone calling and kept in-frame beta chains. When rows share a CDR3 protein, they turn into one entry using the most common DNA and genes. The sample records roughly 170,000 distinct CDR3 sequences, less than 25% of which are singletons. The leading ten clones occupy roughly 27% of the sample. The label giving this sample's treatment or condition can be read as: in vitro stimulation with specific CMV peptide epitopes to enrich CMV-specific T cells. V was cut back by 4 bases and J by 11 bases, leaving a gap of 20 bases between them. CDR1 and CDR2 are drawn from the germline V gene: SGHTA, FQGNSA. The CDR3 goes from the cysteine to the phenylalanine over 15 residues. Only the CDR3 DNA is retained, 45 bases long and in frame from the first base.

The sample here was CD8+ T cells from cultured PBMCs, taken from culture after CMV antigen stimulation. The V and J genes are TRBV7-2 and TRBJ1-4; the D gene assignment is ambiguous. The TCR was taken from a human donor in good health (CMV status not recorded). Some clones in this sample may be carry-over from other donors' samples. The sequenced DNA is TGTGCCAGCAGCTCGCCCGACACCGCCTTAAAGAAACTGTTTTTT. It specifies CASSSPDTALKKLFF.